This T cell receptor beta chain comes out of a study of control samples from healthy donors and cancer patients. Sequenced by immunoSEQ multiplex PCR; TCRdb stores in-frame clones only, minus some. The data hold around 190,000 clones, with just over 90% observed a single time. Losses at the gene ends were 2 bases for V and 5 bases for J; bases not matched to a gene: 8. CDR1 and CDR2 (germline): MGHRA, YSYEKL. CDR3 length: 15 amino acids. V gene TRBV4-1 combines with J gene TRBJ2-7; TRBD1 matches at 8 bases. Sequenced input: blood. The clonotype was recovered from a young man in good health. The CDR3 is CASSQPRGLRNEQYF. The CDR3 nucleotides read TGCGCCAGCAGCCAACCCAGGGGGCTTAGGAACGAGCAGTACTTC.